Below are 15 T cell receptor beta chains sequenced from a single sample in a study of blood T cells in healthy people across ages. A second roughly 7 to 11 cycle PCR used barcoded and J-beta primers. TCRdb itself ran the 5' RACE reads through MiXCR, one entry per CDR3 protein. The sample lists approximately 800,000 distinct CDR3 sequences; 55% to 65% were seen once. What was sequenced was blood. The source of these receptors is a man younger than 40 in good health.

In regard to this clonotype: Germline is not matched at one junction end, which may reflect a read error. The chain joins TRBV4-1 to TRBJ1-6; 7 positions match TRBD1. Germline CDR1 MGHRA, CDR2 YSYEKL. The length of the CDR3 is 16 residues. The chain's CDR3 is CAGSQGGRGFNSPLHF. The DNA of the CDR3 is TGCGCCGGCAGCCAAGGCGGCAGGGGGTTTAATTCACCCCTCCACTTT.

This clonotype was found once. The chain couples TRBV7-3 to TRBJ2-5; D is ambiguous. Germline V gene lookup returns CDR1 SGHTA and CDR2 FQGTGA. The CDR3 runs 15 residues. Trimming cost V 5 bases and J 3 bases, with 16 bases left between them. CDR3 sequence: CASSHDGRREETQYF. The DNA for the CDR3 is TGTGCCAGCAGCCATGACGGACGGAGAGAAGAGACCCAGTACTTC.

The V gene is TRBV2, the J gene TRBJ2-5, with unresolved D. This CDR3 has 12 residues. V lost 7 bases, J lost 9 bases, and 15 bases lay in between. CDR1 SNHLY and CDR2 FYNNEI come from the germline V gene. Written as DNA, the CDR3 is TGTGCCAGCAATTCAGGCCGGGTGGCCCAGTACTTC. It encodes CASNSGRVAQYF.

This sequence joins TRBV7-3 and TRBJ2-3, with TRBD2 identical over 11 bases. The V segment lost 2 bases and the J segment 3 bases; nucleotides outside the gene matches: 10. Germline CDR1 is SGHTA and CDR2 is FQGTGA. The CDR3 covers 18 residues. In nucleotides, the CDR3 is TGTGCCAGCAGCTTAGGGCCCCTAGCGGGAGGAAGAACAGATACGCAGTATTTT. Protein: CASSLGPLAGGRTDTQYF.

The V gene is TRBV20-1, the J gene TRBJ2-5; 7 bases line up with TRBD1. The V gene's germline CDR1 is DFQATT and CDR2 SNEGSKA (reference sequence). V shed 5 bases, J shed 1 base, and the junction held 7 bases outside the gene matches. This CDR3 has 14 residues. CDR3 residues: CSAHRTGSQETQYF. The CDR3 nucleotides are TGCAGTGCTCATCGGACAGGCAGCCAAGAGACCCAGTACTTC.

The chain links TRBV20-1 to TRBJ2-4, with 10 positions matching TRBD1. The CDR3 is made up of 16 amino acids. Germline V gene lookup returns CDR1 DFQATT and CDR2 SNEGSKA (reference sequence). J gave up 5 bases and V 4 bases, and 11 bases lay outside the gene matches. CDR3: CSANPADRGQENIQYF. The CDR3 nucleotides read TGCAGTGCTAACCCCGCCGACAGGGGGCAAGAAAACATTCAGTACTTC.

This chain connects TRBV7-8 to TRBJ2-7, with 12 bases aligning to TRBD1. This CDR3 has 14 amino acids. V shed 5 bases, J shed 6 bases, and the junction held 5 bases outside the gene matches. CDR1 is SGHVS and CDR2 is FQNEAQ in the germline V gene. CDR3 in amino acids: CASSVRDRGLEQYF. The CDR3, as DNA: TGTGCCAGCAGCGTCCGGGACAGGGGGCTCGAGCAGTACTTC.

The chain recombines TRBV10-3 with TRBJ2-4, with a tentative D call TRBD2 (6 bases). The J call could be wrong; TRBJ2-5 is a better fit for the DNA end. The CDR3 length is 11 residues. The germline gives CDR1 ENHRY, CDR2 SYGVKD. CDR3 coding DNA: TGTGCCATCGAGGGAGGAGAGACCCAGTACTTC. Translation: CAIEGGETQYF.

A few counts support this clonotype. V is TRBV6-6 and J is TRBJ2-5; weak D call: TRBD2 (5 bases). This CDR3 comprises 16 residues. CDR1 and CDR2 from the germline V gene are MNHNY and SVGAGI (reference sequence). The V gene lost 6 bases and the J gene lost 3 bases, with 20 bases spanning the gap. Here the CDR3 reads CASRRSTSGSKETQYF. DNA of the CDR3: TGTGCCAGCAGGCGTTCTACGTCGGGGAGCAAAGAGACCCAGTACTTC.

This clonotype was found a few times. V and J are TRBV9 and TRBJ2-1, with TRBD2 identical over 7 bases. The junction had 4 bases not matched to a gene; V was cut back by 3 bases and J by 4 bases. Germline CDR1 reads SGDLS; CDR2 reads YYNGEE. CDR3 length: 14 amino acids. CDR3 residues: CASSAGLGYNEQFF. CDR3 in DNA: TGTGCCAGCAGCGCCGGACTAGGGTACAATGAGCAGTTCTTC.

Regarding this clonotype: A read error may account for a junction end that differs from germline. The chain joins TRBV9 to TRBJ1-6; 7 bases map to TRBD1. This CDR3 comprises 15 residues. Germline V gene lookup returns CDR1 SGDLS and CDR2 YYNGEE. The CDR3 loop reads CAGSPRDSKNSPLHF. Here the CDR3 DNA reads TGTGCCGGCAGCCCCCGGGACAGCAAAAATTCACCCCTCCACTTT.

The rearrangement links TRBV7-3 to TRBJ2-1; perhaps D is TRBD1 or TRBD2 (5 bases each). V gave up 10 bases and J gave up 4 bases, with 20 bases separating them. The CDR3 length is 15 residues. Germline loops: CDR1 SGHTA, CDR2 FQGTGA. CDR3 coding DNA: TGTGCCACTACGATCCCCCGGGGCCTATACAATGAGCAGTTCTTC. Protein: CATTIPRGLYNEQFF. Using reference TRBV7-3 and TRBJ2-1 for the parts outside the CDR3, the full variable domain is GAGVSQTPSNKVTEKGKYVELRCDPISGHTALYWYRQSLGQGPEFLIYFQGTGAADDSGLPNDRFFAVRPEGSVSTLKIQRTERGDSAVYLCATTIPRGLYNEQFFGPGTRLTVL.

The sample holds a few counts of this clonotype. The chain employs TRBV11-2 and TRBJ1-4, with D hard to call. Germline CDR1 and CDR2: SGHAT and FQNNGV. V lost 5 bases to trimming and J lost 5 bases, with 6 bases between them. The CDR3 sequence is 12 residues long. CDR3 DNA sequence: TGTGCCAGCAGCATCGGAAATGAAAAACTGTTTTTT. Amino acids: CASSIGNEKLFF. Full variable domain (rest looked up from reference TRBV11-2 and TRBJ1-4): EAGVAQSPRYKIIEKRQSVAFWCNPISGHATLYWYQQILGQGPKLLIQFQNNGVVDDSQLPKDRFSAERLKGVDSTLKIQPAKLEDSAVYLCASSIGNEKLFFGSGTQLSVL.

This clonotype has a handful of counts. The chain couples TRBV20-1 to TRBJ2-3, with TRBD1 matching 7 bases. The V segment lost 5 bases and the J segment 4 bases; nucleotides outside the gene matches: 18. Germline CDR1 reads DFQATT; CDR2 reads SNEGSKA (reference sequence). This CDR3 region has 17 residues. The CDR3: CSARLPRGAGGSDTQYF. CDR3 nucleotides: TGCAGTGCTCGACTCCCCCGAGGGGCAGGGGGTTCAGATACGCAGTATTTT.

This clonotype was observed a handful of times. The CDR3 region is CASSQRTGSENIQYF. DNA of the CDR3: TGCGCCAGCAGTCAAAGGACAGGGTCCGAAAACATTCAGTACTTC. The chain employs TRBV5-1 and TRBJ2-4; 8 nucleotides match TRBD1. V shed 5 bases and J 5 bases; nucleotides not matched to a gene: 9. This CDR3 spans 15 amino acids. Germline V lookup: CDR1 SGHRS, CDR2 YFSETQ.